Below are 20 T cell receptor beta chains sequenced from a single sample in a study of cytomegalovirus exposure and HLA in healthy donors. PCR used 60 Vbeta primers and 13 Jbeta primers. The protocol was immunoSEQ multiplex PCR, while the TCRdb copy is restricted to in-frame clones and leaves out a portion. The sample lists roughly 120,000 clones; over 60% were seen once. The sequencing sample was made of PBMCs. Receptors originate from a man in his sixties in good health and CMV-seropositive.

The chain joins TRBV21-1 to TRBJ1-1. TRBV21-1 is shown as a pseudogene. This CDR3 region has 12 residues. The CDR3 loop reads CASSTHRREAFF. The CDR3 DNA follows: TGTGCCAGCAGCACACACCGGAGAGAAGCTTTCTTT.

The chain recombines TRBV30 with TRBJ1-5; D not resolved. This CDR3 is built from 14 residues. Trimming took 0 bases from V and 0 from J, leaving 6 bases between them. The germline V gene has CDR1 GTSNPN and CDR2 SVGIG (reference sequence). The CDR3 DNA reads TGTGCCTGGAGTGTGTCGGGTAGCAATCAGCCCCAGCATTTT. It codes for CAWSVSGSNQPQHF.

The chain uses TRBV5-6 and TRBJ1-2, with 7 bases matching TRBD1. The V segment lost 8 bases and the J segment 5 bases; nucleotides outside the gene matches: 12. The CDR3 runs 14 residues. The germline V gene has CDR1 SGHDT and CDR2 YYEEEE. The DNA for the CDR3 is TGTGCCAGTGCGACAGGGTCGGGATGGTATGGCTACACCTTC. It is translated as CASATGSGWYGYTF.

This clone has a handful of counts. This rearrangement joins TRBV18 to TRBJ1-1; D not certain. CDR3 length: 14 amino acids. The ends were cut back, 2 bases at V and 7 bases at J, with 14 bases in the middle. Germline V CDR1 and CDR2: KGHSH, LQKENI. CDR3 coding DNA: TGTGCCAGCTCACCAACCCTGACGGGTATTGAAGCTTTCTTT. Translation gives CASSPTLTGIEAFF. Looking up the rest from reference TRBV18 and TRBJ1-1 gives the full variable domain: NAGVMQNPRHLVRRRGQEARLRCSPMKGHSHVYWYRQLPEEGLKFMVYLQKENIIDESGMPKERFSAEFPKEGPSILRIQQVVRGDSAAYFCASSPTLTGIEAFFGQGTRLTVV.

The J gene is TRBJ1-4, the V gene TRBV6-5; 7 nucleotides align to TRBD1. The CDR3 runs to 14 residues. V lost 3 bases to trimming and J lost 8 bases; unmatched junction nucleotides: 6. From germline, CDR1 is MNHEY and CDR2 SVGAGI. The CDR3 nucleotides are TGTGCCAGCAGTTATGGGCAGGGGGGCGAAAAACTGTTTTTT. It codes for CASSYGQGGEKLFF.

This clone was found many times. The CDR3 bases are TGCAGCGTTAAATTCGGGGGGAGCACTGAAGCTTTCTTT. Protein product: CSVKFGGSTEAFF. The rearrangement links TRBV29-1 to TRBJ1-1, with D possibly being TRBD1 (5 bases). This CDR3 region has 13 residues. Germline CDR1 and CDR2: SQVTM and ANQGSEA. V was clipped by 5 bases and J by 4 bases, with 14 bases between them.

This chain links TRBV6-4 with TRBJ1-6; the D gene is possibly TRBD1 (5 bases). V was shortened by 3 bases and J by 10 bases, with 13 bases between the two germline ends. The germline CDR1 and CDR2 sequences are MRHNA and SNTAGT. This CDR3 contains 14 residues. DNA for the CDR3: TGTGCCAGCAGTGAAGGGGCTCCCGGATCACCCCTCCACTTT. The encoded protein is CASSEGAPGSPLHF.

CDR3 in amino acids: CASSPIGTGLDGYTF. As DNA, the CDR3 is TGTGCCAGCTCACCTATTGGGACAGGGTTGGATGGCTACACCTTC. This chain uses TRBV18 with TRBJ1-2, with 9 bases aligning to TRBD1. CDR1 is KGHSH, CDR2 LQKENI, per germline. The CDR3 has 15 amino acids. J lost 6 bases, V lost 3 bases, and 8 bases had no gene match.

This chain connects TRBV19 to TRBJ2-2; 9 bases are a match to TRBD1. From germline, CDR1 is LNHDA and CDR2 SQIVND (reference sequence). J was trimmed by 5 bases and V by 7 bases; bases with no gene match: 11. This CDR3 contains 16 residues. CDR3 in amino acids: CASTTGGAYWTGELFF. Here the CDR3 DNA reads TGTGCCAGTACCACAGGGGGCGCTTATTGGACCGGGGAGCTGTTTTTT. Supplemented by reference TRBV19 and TRBJ2-2, the full variable domain reads DGGITQSPKYLFRKEGQNVTLSCEQNLNHDAMYWYRQDPGQGLRLIYYSQIVNDFQKGDIAEGYSVSREKKESFPLTVTSAQKNPTAFYLCASTTGGAYWTGELFFGEGSRLTVL.

V is TRBV30 and J is TRBJ2-3, with D maybe TRBD2 (6 bases). The CDR3 extends over 17 amino acids. Germline-derived CDR1 and CDR2 are GTSNPN and SVGIG (reference sequence). Between the trimmed V and J ends, which lost 1 base and 15 bases, there was a span of 32 bases. The CDR3 loop reads CAWSESGAFLPGLGPYF. The CDR3 DNA reads TGTGCCTGGAGTGAGTCGGGCGCATTCCTACCGGGACTCGGTCCTTATTTT.

The rearrangement joins TRBV6-5 to TRBJ1-3; TRBD1 aligns across 7 bases. This CDR3 region has 15 residues. The ends lost 7 bases at V and 2 bases at J; junction bases unmatched: 8. The germline V gene encodes CDR1 MNHEY and CDR2 SVGAGI. In nucleotides, the CDR3 is TGTGCCAGCACCTGGGGGACAGAGCCTGGAAACACCATATATTTT. This sequence encodes CASTWGTEPGNTIYF.

The rearrangement uses TRBV7-9 and TRBJ1-2; a weak D match, TRBD1 (6 bases). The CDR3 has 13 amino acids. V was cut by 3 bases and J by 7 bases, with 12 bases left in between. Germline lookup yields CDR1 SEHNR and CDR2 FQNEAQ (reference sequence). The CDR3 nucleotides are TGTGCCAGCAGCTTGGTAACAGGGTCTGGCTACACCTTC. Translated: CASSLVTGSGYTF.

DNA for the CDR3: TGCGCCAGCAGCCCCGAGAGTTTGGCGGGTGAAAAACTGTTTTTT. Protein sequence: CASSPESLAGEKLFF. The chain is built from TRBV5-1 and TRBJ1-4; D is unresolved. V shed 4 bases and J shed 7 bases, with 17 bases lying between them. Germline V gene sequence: CDR1 SGHRS, CDR2 YFSETQ. This CDR3 is 15 amino acids long.

The gene calls are TRBV2 and TRBJ2-2, with a weak D call TRBD2 (5 bases). The germline V and J ends were trimmed by 6 bases and 3 bases, with 11 bases remaining between them. Germline CDR1 reads SNHLY; CDR2 reads FYNNEI. The CDR3 length is 14 residues. The CDR3 loop reads CASRAAGDTGELFF. CDR3 DNA: TGTGCCAGCAGGGCCGCCGGGGACACCGGGGAGCTGTTTTTT.

The chain has TRBV19 and TRBJ1-5; D uncertain. Germline CDR1 and CDR2: LNHDA and SQIVND (reference sequence). This CDR3 region has 12 residues. The V end was cut by 7 bases, the J end by 7 bases, with 11 bases between. CDR3 nucleotide sequence: TGTGCCAGTACCAAGGTGGGCCAGCCCCAGCATTTT. Its translation is CASTKVGQPQHF.

V is TRBV5-6 and J is TRBJ2-2; 7 nucleotides match TRBD2. Per germline, CDR1 SGHDT and CDR2 YYEEEE. V shed 2 bases, J shed 0 bases, and the junction held 10 bases outside the gene matches. CDR3 length: 18 amino acids. The CDR3 is CASSFLRTRISNTGELFF. The CDR3 nucleotides are TGTGCCAGCAGCTTCCTCAGGACTAGAATTTCGAACACCGGGGAGCTGTTTTTT.

The CDR3 nucleotides are TGTGCCAGCAGCGAGACAGGGCGGTCACCCCTCCACTTT. This codes for CASSETGRSPLHF. The rearrangement joins TRBV6-6 to TRBJ1-6, with 7 bases aligning to TRBD1. Germline V gives CDR1 MNHNY, CDR2 SVGAGI (reference sequence). With V trimmed by 6 bases and J by 10 bases, 6 bases remained unmatched. This CDR3 region has 13 residues.

This rearrangement joins TRBV9 to TRBJ2-7, with D perhaps matching TRBD2 (7 bases). The V end lost 1 base, the J end lost 1 base, and 15 bases lay between the germline ends. The CDR3 loop spans 16 amino acids. Germline loops: CDR1 SGDLS, CDR2 YYNGEE. DNA for the CDR3: TGTGCCAGCAGCGTATCTGAGGGGGGGTCTTCCTACGAGCAGTACTTC. Translation gives CASSVSEGGSSYEQYF.

CDR3 sequence: CAWSDTTGYNEQFF. The DNA for the CDR3 is TGTGCCTGGAGTGATACGACAGGGTACAATGAGCAGTTCTTC. This chain links TRBV30 with TRBJ2-1, with 7 nucleotides matching TRBD1. CDR3 length equals 14 residues. The germline gives CDR1 GTSNPN, CDR2 SVGIG (reference sequence). V gave up 1 base and J gave up 4 bases; unmatched junction bases: 4.

This chain links TRBV4-2 with TRBJ1-5; 11 bases are shared with TRBD1. The CDR3 length is 15 residues. CDR1 and CDR2 (germline): LGHNA, YNFKEQ. Trimming took 1 base from V and 6 from J; bases not matched to a gene: 2. The CDR3 sequence is CASSQGTGGSQPQHF. CDR3 nucleotides: TGTGCCAGCAGCCAAGGGACAGGGGGCAGTCAGCCCCAGCATTTT.